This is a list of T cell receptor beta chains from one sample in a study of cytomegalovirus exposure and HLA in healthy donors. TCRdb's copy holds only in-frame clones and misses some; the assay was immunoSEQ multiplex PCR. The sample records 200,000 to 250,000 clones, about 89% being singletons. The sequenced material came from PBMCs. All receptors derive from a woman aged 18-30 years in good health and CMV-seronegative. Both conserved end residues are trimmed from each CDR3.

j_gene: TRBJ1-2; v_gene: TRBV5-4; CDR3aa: ASSLPGDRATGYT
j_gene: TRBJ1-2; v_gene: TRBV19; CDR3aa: ASIWRVYGYT
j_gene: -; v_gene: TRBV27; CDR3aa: ASSARDRGRSEQY
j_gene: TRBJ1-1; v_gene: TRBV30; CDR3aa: AWTRTLNTEAF
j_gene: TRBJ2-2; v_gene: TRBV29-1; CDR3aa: SGTGGTSNTGELF
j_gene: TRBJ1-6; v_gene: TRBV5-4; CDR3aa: ASSPGHTYNSPLH
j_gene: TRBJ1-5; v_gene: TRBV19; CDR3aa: ASTDRGFNQPQH
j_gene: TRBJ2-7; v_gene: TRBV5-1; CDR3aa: ASRRESGYEQY
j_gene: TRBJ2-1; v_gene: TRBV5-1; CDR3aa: ASSFGGGAYNEQF
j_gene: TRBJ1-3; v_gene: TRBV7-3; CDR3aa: ASSLMTVRNTIY
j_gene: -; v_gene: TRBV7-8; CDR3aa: ASSPARGTGYEQY
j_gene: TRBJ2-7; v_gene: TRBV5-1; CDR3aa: ASSVDRGGEQY
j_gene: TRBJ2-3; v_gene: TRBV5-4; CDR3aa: ASSPRLRVEQY
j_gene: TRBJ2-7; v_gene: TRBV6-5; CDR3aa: ASSYGPGSYEQY
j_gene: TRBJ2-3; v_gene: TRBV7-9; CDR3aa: ASSLGGGGFTDTQY
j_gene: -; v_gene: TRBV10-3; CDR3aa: AISEGGRVGEQY
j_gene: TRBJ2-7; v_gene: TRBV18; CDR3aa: ASSPPTGPYEQY
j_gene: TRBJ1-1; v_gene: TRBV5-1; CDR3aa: ASSFAETPNTEAF
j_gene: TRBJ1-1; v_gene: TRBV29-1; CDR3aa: SVVKRLNTEAF
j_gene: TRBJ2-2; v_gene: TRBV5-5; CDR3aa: ASSYTGNTGELF
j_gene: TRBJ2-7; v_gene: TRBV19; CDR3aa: ASSASGGYEQY
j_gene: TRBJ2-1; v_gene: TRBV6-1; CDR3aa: ASSDGTGGSNEQF
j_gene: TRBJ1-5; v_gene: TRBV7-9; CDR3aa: ASNLGGEGSSNQPQH
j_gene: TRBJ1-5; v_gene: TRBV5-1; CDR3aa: ASSLTGGHQPQH
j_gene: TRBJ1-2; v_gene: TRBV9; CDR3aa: ASSASNRGLRVYT
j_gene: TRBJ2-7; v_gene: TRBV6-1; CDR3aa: ASSLDRGYEQY
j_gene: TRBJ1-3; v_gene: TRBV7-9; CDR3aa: ASSLTSSGNTIY
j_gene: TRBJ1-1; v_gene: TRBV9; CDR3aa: ASSVPTGPNTEAF
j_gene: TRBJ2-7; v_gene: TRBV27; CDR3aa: ASSLNTGGTYEQY
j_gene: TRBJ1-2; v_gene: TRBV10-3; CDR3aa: AISEGDYVYT
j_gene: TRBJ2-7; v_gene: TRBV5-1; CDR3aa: ASSLPLPQGRHEQY
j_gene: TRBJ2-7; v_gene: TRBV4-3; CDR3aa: ASSQEGGQGREQY
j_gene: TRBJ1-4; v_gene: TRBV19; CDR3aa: ASSSGAAANEKLF
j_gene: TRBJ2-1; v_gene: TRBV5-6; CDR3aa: ASSFDRGYEQF
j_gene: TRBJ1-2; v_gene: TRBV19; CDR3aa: ASSISKGRPHSGYT
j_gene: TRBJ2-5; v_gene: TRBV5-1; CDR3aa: ASSVSGFQETQY
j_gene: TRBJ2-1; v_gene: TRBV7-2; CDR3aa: ASSRSTNEQF
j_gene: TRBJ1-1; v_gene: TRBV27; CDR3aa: ASSLFQGTEAF